A selection of T cell receptor beta chains follows, all from one sample in a study of blood T cell repertoires in COVID-19. The table came from immunoSEQ multiplex PCR; TCRdb's copy has only in-frame clones and leaves some out. The table has around 130,000 clones, around 90% seen once. The sequencing input was peripheral blood. The origin of the receptors is a man aged 50 to 60 with active COVID-19. Each CDR3 is given with its conserved first and last residue. The order of the fields is CDR3 DNA, CDR3 protein, CDR3 length, clone size, D gene, V gene, J gene. The D gene is left open where the match is weak. Clone size is shown for a subset of rows, as once, few, many or a class of expanded clone.

TGTGCCAGCAGTTATGGGCAGAGCTACGAGCAGTACTTC	CASSYGQSYEQYF	13	-	-	TRBV6-5	TRBJ2-7
TGCAGCGTGGGGACAGGGTTGGTCGAAAAACTGTTTTTT	CSVGTGLVEKLFF	13	-	TRBD1	TRBV29-1	TRBJ1-4
TGTGCCAGCAGCTCTGCGGGGGCCCGGGGGGAGACCCAGTACTTC	CASSSAGARGETQYF	15	-	-	TRBV11-2	TRBJ2-5
TGCGCCAGCAGAGCCGGGACAGGGGTACGAGAAAAACTGTTTTTT	CASRAGTGVREKLFF	15	-	TRBD1	TRBV10-2	TRBJ1-4
TGTGCCAGCAGTATACAGGGGATCCGCTACAATGAGCAGTTCTTC	CASSIQGIRYNEQFF	15	-	TRBD1	TRBV6-5	TRBJ2-1
TGTGCCAGCAGTCTGACAGGGTCGGTCACCGGGGAGCTGTTTTTT	CASSLTGSVTGELFF	15	-	TRBD1	TRBV6-5	TRBJ2-2
TGTGCCAGCAGCGTAGATCCAACAGGGACAAACACCGGGGAGCTGTTTTTT	CASSVDPTGTNTGELFF	17	-	-	TRBV9	TRBJ2-2
TGCAGCGTTGAACGGGATCTCACTGAAGCTTTCTTT	CSVERDLTEAFF	12	-	-	TRBV29-1	TRBJ1-1
TGTGCCAGCAGTGAACAGACAGGGGGGAATTCACCCCTCCACTTT	CASSEQTGGNSPLHF	15	-	TRBD1	TRBV6-1	TRBJ1-6
TGTGCCAGTAGTATAGTAGGGGCCAACGTCCTGACTTTC	CASSIVGANVLTF	13	-	-	TRBV19	TRBJ2-6
TGTGCCAGCAGCAAGAATACAGGGTGGGGTGGCTACACCTTC	CASSKNTGWGGYTF	14	-	-	TRBV9	TRBJ1-2
TGCGCCAGCAGCTTACGACAGGTCGATGGCTACACCTTC	CASSLRQVDGYTF	13	once	-	TRBV5-1	TRBJ1-2
TGTGCCAGCAGCTTAAACACAGGGTATGTCTCCTCCGGGGCCAACGTCCTGACTTTC	CASSLNTGYVSSGANVLTF	19	-	-	TRBV7-9	TRBJ2-6
TGTGCCAGCAGTGGACAGGGGCCCAAGGGGACCCAGTACTTC	CASSGQGPKGTQYF	14	-	TRBD1	TRBV4-2	TRBJ2-5
TGTGCCAGCAGACTAGGACAGTCTGAAGCTTTCTTT	CASRLGQSEAFF	12	-	-	TRBV12-3/TRBV12-4	TRBJ1-1
TGTGCCAGCAGCCACAGGACAGGAAGGGCCAAAAACATTCAGTACTTC	CASSHRTGRAKNIQYF	16	-	TRBD1	TRBV3-1/TRBV3-2	TRBJ2-4
TGTGCCAGCAGTTATCAAAAATTGGGACAGGGGGCGGTAGCGACCCAGTACTTC	CASSYQKLGQGAVATQYF	18	-	TRBD1	TRBV28	TRBJ2-5
TGTGCCACCAGTGACTCGGGACTAGCGGGGGGAGAGACCCAGTACTTC	CATSDSGLAGGETQYF	16	-	TRBD2	TRBV24-1	TRBJ2-5
TGTGCCAGCAGCCAAAAACAGGGGGCGGCTGGAAACACCATATATTTT	CASSQKQGAAGNTIYF	16	-	TRBD1	TRBV27	TRBJ1-3
TGTGCCAGCAGCCCCGGGGGAAATACTAATGAAAAACTGTTTTTT	CASSPGGNTNEKLFF	15	-	-	TRBV5-4	TRBJ1-4
TGTGCCACCCGGACTAGCGGGAGAACCGGGGAGCTGTTTTTT	CATRTSGRTGELFF	14	-	TRBD2	TRBV19	TRBJ2-2
TGTGCCAGCAGCCCCCAGGCCGGGACTAGCGGGGGGGAGCAGTTCTTC	CASSPQAGTSGGEQFF	16	-	TRBD2	TRBV9	TRBJ2-1
TGTGCCAGCGGAGACATACGGGGGGGCAGTGAGCAGTTCTTC	CASGDIRGGSEQFF	14	-	TRBD2	TRBV6-5	TRBJ2-1
TGTGCCAGCAGCTCAAGTGGCAGGGCTAATGAAAAACTGTTTTTT	CASSSSGRANEKLFF	15	-	-	TRBV11-3	TRBJ1-4
TGTGCCAGCAGCGCATCAGGGGGGATCTACAATGAGCAGTTCTTC	CASSASGGIYNEQFF	15	-	-	TRBV5-6	TRBJ2-1
TGTGCCAGCAGCCCCCGGGACAGAGATATCACAGATACGCAGTATTTT	CASSPRDRDITDTQYF	16	-	TRBD1	TRBV7-9	TRBJ2-3
TGTGCCAGCAGCTCGGGGGGCCTATTAGATGAGCAGTTCTTC	CASSSGGLLDEQFF	14	-	-	TRBV7-2	TRBJ2-1
TGTGCCATCAGTACAGGGCCCGGGGAGCTGTTTTTT	CAISTGPGELFF	12	-	-	TRBV10-3	TRBJ2-2
TGTGCCAGCAGCTTAGCGGGGGCTAGAGAGACCCAGTACTTC	CASSLAGARETQYF	14	-	-	TRBV7-2	TRBJ2-5
TGCGCCAGCAGCCAAGAGGCGGTGAAAACAGATACGCAGTATTTT	CASSQEAVKTDTQYF	15	-	-	TRBV4-1	TRBJ2-3
TGTGCCAGCACCTCCTCGGGGAGCACTGAAGCTTTCTTT	CASTSSGSTEAFF	13	-	-	TRBV6-5	TRBJ1-1
TGTGCCAGCAGTTACAACAGTGGTGGTCCGTACAATGAGCAGTTCTTC	CASSYNSGGPYNEQFF	16	few	-	TRBV7-9	TRBJ2-1
TGTGCCAGTAGATCACAGGGAAACTATGGCTACACCTTC	CASRSQGNYGYTF	13	-	-	TRBV19	TRBJ1-2
TGTGCCAGCAGCGTAGAGGGGAATGAGCAGTTCTTC	CASSVEGNEQFF	12	-	-	TRBV9	TRBJ2-1
TGTGCCAGCAGCGTGGCACTAGCGGTCACAGATACGCAGTATTTT	CASSVALAVTDTQYF	15	-	TRBD2	TRBV9	TRBJ2-3
TGTGCCAGCACCCTTAGGGGGAAGGAGACCCAGTACTTC	CASTLRGKETQYF	13	-	-	TRBV12-3/TRBV12-4	TRBJ2-5
TGTGCCAGCAGCGTAGGCGGGGGGGCGGAGAATGAGCAGTTCTTC	CASSVGGGAENEQFF	15	-	TRBD2	TRBV9	TRBJ2-1
TGTGCCAGTAGTAACCGCGGTCAGCCCCAGCATTTT	CASSNRGQPQHF	12	-	-	TRBV19	TRBJ1-5
TGCGCCAGCAGCTTGGACGGACAGGCTGCTTTCTTT	CASSLDGQAAFF	12	-	TRBD1	TRBV5-1	TRBJ1-1
TGTGCCAGCAGCGGCGGAAACAGGATAACTGAAGCTTTCTTT	CASSGGNRITEAFF	14	-	-	TRBV9	TRBJ1-1
TGTGCCAGCAGTACCACAGGGGATAATTCACCCCTCCACTTT	CASSTTGDNSPLHF	14	-	TRBD1	TRBV6-5	TRBJ1-6
TGTGCCAGCAGCCAAGACTTTACTAGCTACGATGAGCAGTTCTTC	CASSQDFTSYDEQFF	15	-	-	TRBV9	TRBJ2-1
TGCAGTGCTAGTACTCGTTTGGGGGCAGACTATGGCTACACCTTC	CSASTRLGADYGYTF	15	once	-	TRBV20-1	TRBJ1-2
TGTGCCAGCAGTTACTCACAGGGGATTGGTACAGATACGCAGTATTTT	CASSYSQGIGTDTQYF	16	-	TRBD1	TRBV6-6	TRBJ2-3